The next 20 T cell receptor beta chains were all read from a single sample in a study of graft-versus-host responses after intestinal transplantation. The method was immunoSEQ multiplex PCR; TCRdb's version includes in-frame clones alone and lacks a portion of them. Among roughly 7,000 clones listed, approximately 24% were seen once. The sequences come from alloreactive CD4+ T cells from a mixed lymphocyte reaction culture, collected before intestinal transplant. Indicated subset: CFSE-low proliferating T cells sorted from roughly six-day pre-transplant mixed lymphocyte reaction (GvH or HvG direction). Receptors originate from a human patient who received an intestinal transplant.

The V gene is TRBV6-5, the J gene TRBJ1-2; D is unresolved. The V and J ends lost 2 bases and 0 bases respectively, with 10 bases between them. Germline V CDR1 and CDR2: MNHEY, SVGAGI. The CDR3 contains 15 residues. The CDR3 region is CASSYAGLANYGYTF. The CDR3 DNA reads TGTGCCAGCAGTTACGCGGGGTTAGCTAACTATGGCTACACCTTC.

The chain joins TRBV7-8 to TRBJ2-7; no firm D call. Germline CDR1 and CDR2: SGHVS and FQNEAQ. V was shortened by 1 base and J by 1 base, with 11 bases between the two germline ends. The CDR3 extends over 15 amino acids. The CDR3 reads CASSLGQYLSYEQYF. For the CDR3, the DNA is TGTGCCAGCAGCTTAGGTCAGTACCTTTCCTACGAGCAGTACTTC.

The rearrangement uses TRBV28 and TRBJ1-2; D gene unclear. Trimming removed 5 bases from V and 4 bases from J, with 17 bases in between. CDR1 is MDHEN, CDR2 SYDVKM, per germline. CDR3 length equals 15 residues. The CDR3 DNA is TGTGCCAGCAGTCCCGGGTTTAGCGATCCCTATGGCTACACCTTC. Protein product: CASSPGFSDPYGYTF.

A note on this clone: A much more abundant neighbour one base away suggests this may be a read error. Since no conserved phenylalanine or tryptophan closes the CDR3, a read error is the likely cause. The V gene is TRBV28, the J gene TRBJ1-2, with D unclear. The CDR3 consists of 17 residues. V was cut by 2 bases and J by 10 bases, with 26 bases left in between. Germline V gene sequence: CDR1 MDHEN, CDR2 SYDVKM. CDR3 loop: CASSLNPGRTYMGSYTS. CDR3 nucleotides: TGTGCCAGCAGTTTAAACCCCGGACGGACCTATATGGGGTCCTACACCTCC.

On this clone: This CDR3 is also generated by other DNA sequences in the sample. The rearrangement uses TRBV5-1 and TRBJ2-7, with TRBD1 identical over 11 bases. The germline gives CDR1 SGHRS, CDR2 YFSETQ. After removal of 3 bases from V and 9 bases from J, the junction contained 8 bases not matched to a gene. The CDR3 is 14 residues long. In nucleotides, the CDR3 is TGCGCCAGCAGCTCCGGGACAGGGGGGCTGGTGCAGTACTTC. This sequence encodes CASSSGTGGLVQYF.

The chain employs TRBV30 and TRBJ1-6; TRBD1 might be the D (6 bases). The germline V gene has CDR1 GTSNPN and CDR2 SVGIG (reference sequence). The CDR3 loop spans 13 amino acids. Trimming left V 2 bases short and J 9 bases short, with 11 bases between. In DNA form, the CDR3 reads TGTGCCTGGAGTATAACAGGGAGTTCACCCCTCCACTTT. Translated, it gives CAWSITGSSPLHF.

This clone was observed a handful of times. This chain links TRBV6-5 with TRBJ2-7; 10 bases agree with TRBD1. The CDR3 consists of 15 residues. After removal of 6 bases from V and 4 bases from J, the junction contained 9 bases not matched to a gene. Germline-derived CDR1 and CDR2 are MNHEY and SVGAGI. Written as DNA, the CDR3 is TGTGCCAGCAGAACACACCGGGACAGGGGATACGAGCAGTACTTC. Translating it yields CASRTHRDRGYEQYF.

This clone was seen a few times. CDR3 nucleotides: TGTGCCAGCAGTTCACGGCGGTACTACGAGCAGTACTTC. It is translated as CASSSRRYYEQYF. The genes are TRBV6-6 and TRBJ2-7; the D is unclear. V lost 4 bases and J 3 bases, leaving 10 bases between the germline ends. In germline, CDR1 is MNHNY, CDR2 SVGAGI (reference sequence). This CDR3 comprises 13 residues.

This clone was counted a few times. The chain recombines TRBV7-9 with TRBJ2-1; no firm D call. V was shortened by 4 bases and J by 0 bases, with 13 bases between the two germline ends. Germline CDR1 is SEHNR and CDR2 is FQNEAQ (reference sequence). CDR3 length: 16 amino acids. CDR3 amino acids: CASSSPIVSSYNEQFF. CDR3 DNA: TGTGCCAGCAGCTCCCCGATTGTGAGCTCCTACAATGAGCAGTTCTTC. The full variable domain, rest sourced from reference TRBV7-9 and TRBJ2-1, is DTGVSQNPRHKITKRGQNVTFRCDPISEHNRLYWYRQTLGQGPEFLTYFQNEAQLEKSRLLSDRFSAERPKGSFSTLEIQRTEQGDSAMYLCASSSPIVSSYNEQFFGPGTRLTVL.

This clone has only a few counts. The chain employs TRBV2 and TRBJ1-3, with D hard to call. Germline CDR1 and CDR2: SNHLY and FYNNEI. Trimming removed 7 bases at V and 1 base at J, with 8 bases between. The CDR3 totals 13 residues. In DNA, the CDR3 is TGTGCCAGCACCAGTCTTTCTGGAAACACCATATATTTT. This gives the protein CASTSLSGNTIYF.

The chain has TRBV7-9 and TRBJ1-6; D unclear. The CDR3 has 13 amino acids. Germline V gives CDR1 SEHNR, CDR2 FQNEAQ (reference sequence). V lost 4 bases and J 11 bases, leaving 12 bases between the germline ends. Here the CDR3 reads CASSSQEYAPLHF. In DNA form, the CDR3 reads TGTGCCAGCAGCTCCCAGGAATATGCACCCCTCCACTTT.

As for this clone: The germline gene is not matched at one end of the junction; a read error may be the cause. V usage is TRBV7-2 and J usage is TRBJ2-6; D ambiguous. The CDR3 sequence is 16 residues long. In germline, CDR1 is SGHTA, CDR2 FQGNSA. CDR3: CASSVAPHSGANVLTF. For the CDR3, the DNA is TGTGCCAGCAGCGTAGCCCCCCACTCTGGGGCCAACGTCCTGACTTTC. Combining the CDR3 with reference TRBV7-2 and TRBJ2-6 gives the whole variable domain GAGVSQSPSNKVTEKGKDVELRCDPISGHTALYWYRQSLGQGLEFLIYFQGNSAPDKSGLPSDRFSAERTGGSVSTLTIQRTQQEDSAVYLCASSVAPHSGANVLTFGAGSRLTVL.

CDR3 sequence: CASSFAGVRYEQYF. The CDR3 bases are TGTGCCAGCAGCTTCGCAGGGGTCCGCTACGAGCAGTACTTC. The chain is built from TRBV5-6 and TRBJ2-7, with D maybe TRBD1 (6 bases). V shed 2 bases and J shed 3 bases, with 12 bases lying between them. The CDR3 spans 14 residues. The V gene's germline CDR1 is SGHDT and CDR2 YYEEEE.

On this clone: Other DNA sequences in the same sample also yield this CDR3. The V call is TRBV19, the J call TRBJ1-5; 10 nucleotides align to TRBD1. The V and J ends lost 5 bases and 7 bases, in that order; junction bases with no gene match: 8. The CDR3 extends over 15 amino acids. In germline, CDR1 is LNHDA, CDR2 SQIVND (reference sequence). The CDR3 loop reads CASSPQDRGRQPQHF. The DNA for the CDR3 is TGTGCCAGTAGTCCCCAGGACAGGGGGAGGCAGCCCCAGCATTTT.

This clone rates as medium-sized. The chain has TRBV7-9 and TRBJ2-3; D not certain. This CDR3 is built from 13 residues. V was clipped by 3 bases and J by 4 bases, with 8 bases between them. Germline V lookup: CDR1 SEHNR, CDR2 FQNEAQ (reference sequence). This CDR3 reads CASSLSSADTQYF. The CDR3 DNA reads TGTGCCAGCAGCTTGTCTTCTGCAGATACGCAGTATTTT.

The V gene is TRBV7-3, the J gene TRBJ2-2; D is ambiguous. The CDR3 totals 13 residues. The V and J ends lost 3 bases and 7 bases respectively, with 9 bases between them. The germline V gene has CDR1 SGHTA and CDR2 FQGTGA. CDR3 sequence (DNA): TGTGCCAGCAGCTTCCTCGTCGTCGGGGAGCTGTTTTTT. It encodes CASSFLVVGELFF.

This clone was found a few times. J is TRBJ2-5 and V is TRBV9; TRBD1 is a possible D gene (5 bases). Looked up from germline, CDR1 is SGDLS and CDR2 is YYNGEE. The CDR3 covers 15 residues. V gave up 4 bases and J gave up 1 base, with 14 bases separating them. In DNA, the CDR3 is TGTGCCAGCAGCAGAGATTTTAGGGGCCAAGAGACCCAGTACTTC. Its protein product is CASSRDFRGQETQYF.

The genes are TRBV5-1 and TRBJ2-7; D call uncertain. V gave up 0 bases and J gave up 2 bases, with 6 bases separating them. The CDR3 consists of 13 residues. Germline V gene data show CDR1 as SGHRS and CDR2 as YFSETQ. As DNA, the CDR3 is TGCGCCAGCAGCTTGGGGTATACCTACGAGCAGTACTTC. Its translation: CASSLGYTYEQYF.

The chain links TRBV7-8 to TRBJ2-2; possibly TRBD2 for D (6 bases). The germline V and J ends were trimmed by 2 bases and 7 bases, with 8 bases remaining between them. This CDR3 is built from 13 residues. Germline CDR1 reads SGHVS; CDR2 reads FQNEAQ. The CDR3 spells CASSLMEGGELFF. CDR3 DNA: TGTGCCAGCAGCTTAATGGAGGGCGGGGAGCTGTTTTTT.

This clone rates as medium-sized. CDR3 sequence: CASGRTLSTDTQYF. DNA for the CDR3: TGTGCTAGTGGTCGGACACTTAGCACAGATACGCAGTATTTT. The chain is built from TRBV12-5 and TRBJ2-3, with a possible D match to TRBD1 (5 bases). Germline values: CDR1 LGHNT, CDR2 FRNRAP. This CDR3 is built from 14 residues. Deletions cut 5 bases from V and 0 bases from J, with 9 bases between.